Presented here are 13 T cell receptor beta chains from one specimen sequenced in a study of beta chain features in type 1 diabetes. Study findings and constraints: Among all four CD4+ subsets, Type 1 diabetes patients had TCRB CDR3s that were moderately but significantly shorter.

Antigens for these TCRs are unknown. The isolated RNA, all of it, was reverse transcribed, so expressed TCRB transcripts were what got sequenced. Produced via immunoSEQ multiplex PCR; TCRdb's table is partial and in-frame only. The table has about 660,000 clones, 11% to 15% seen once; the top ten hold just under 0.04%. Sequenced sample: naive CD4+ T cells from blood. All receptors derive from a man aged 18-30 years with type 1 diabetes.

This sequence joins TRBV30 and TRBJ2-3; D is unresolved. The CDR3 extends over 11 amino acids. Per the germline V gene, CDR1 is GTSNPN and CDR2 is SVGIG (reference sequence). The CDR3 protein is CAFSGTDTQYF. DNA of the CDR3: TGTGCTTTTAGTGGTACAGATACGCAGTATTTT.

CDR3 region: CAWSAGTSGSSQSDTQYF. CDR3 nucleotide sequence: TGTGCCTGGAGTGCCGGGACTAGCGGGAGTTCTCAGTCAGATACGCAGTATTTT. The rearrangement uses TRBV30 and TRBJ2-3; TRBD2 agrees at 14 bases. The CDR3 runs 18 residues. Germline V gene data show CDR1 as GTSNPN and CDR2 as SVGIG (reference sequence). Trimming cost V 1 base and J 4 bases; bases outside gene matches: 10. Full variable domain (outside the CDR3, taken from reference TRBV30 and TRBJ2-3): SQTIHQWPATLVQPVGSPLSLECTVEGTSNPNLYWYRQAAGRGLQLLFYSVGIGQISSEVPQNLSASRPQDRQFILSSKKLLLSDSGFYLCAWSAGTSGSSQSDTQYFGPGTRLTVL.

The chain carries TRBV29-1 and TRBJ1-2; D remains unclear. The CDR3 contains 14 residues. The V gene lost 0 bases and the J gene lost 8 bases, with 16 bases spanning the gap. Germline V CDR1 and CDR2: SQVTM, ANQGSEA. CDR3 sequence: CSVEDGRSREGYTF. The CDR3 DNA follows: TGCAGCGTTGAAGATGGGCGTAGCCGTGAGGGCTACACCTTC.

J is TRBJ1-1 and V is TRBV30, with TRBD1 identical over 9 bases. The germline CDR1 and CDR2 sequences are GTSNPN and SVGIG (reference sequence). The CDR3 has 16 residues. The J segment lost 5 bases and the V segment lost 3 bases, leaving 13 bases of the junction unmatched. The CDR3 DNA reads as TGTGCCTGGAGCCCGAAGGGTACAGGGGGCGCGACTGAAGCTTTCTTT. This encodes CAWSPKGTGGATEAFF.

This clone has just a few counts. This rearrangement joins TRBV7-3 to TRBJ2-1, with D uncertain. V was pared by 1 base and J by 4 bases, with 8 bases between. Looked up from germline, CDR1 is SGHTA and CDR2 is FQGTGA. The CDR3 is 14 residues long. CDR3 region: CASSLKSSYNEQFF. The CDR3 region has the DNA TGTGCCAGCAGCTTAAAGTCCAGTTACAATGAGCAGTTCTTC.

The rearrangement links TRBV28 to TRBJ2-7; TRBD1 or TRBD2 may be the D gene (5 bases each). The CDR3 is 13 amino acids. Germline assignment: CDR1 MDHEN and CDR2 SYDVKM. The V and J ends lost 7 bases and 0 bases respectively, with 10 bases between them. The chain's CDR3 is CASNRDGSYEQYF. The CDR3, as DNA: TGTGCCAGCAATCGGGACGGCTCCTACGAGCAGTACTTC.

This clone was counted only a few times. V is TRBV4-3 and J is TRBJ1-2; D remains ambiguous. The CDR3 loop spans 16 amino acids. Trimming stripped 0 bases from V and 7 bases from J, with 18 bases between. CDR1 and CDR2 from the germline V gene are LGHNA and YSLEER. CDR3 DNA sequence: TGCGCCAGCAGCCAAGAATCAGGAGGACCCGAGGGTGGCTACACCTTC. Encoded protein: CASSQESGGPEGGYTF.

This clone showed up just a few times. The V call is TRBV6-5, the J call TRBJ2-1; D remains ambiguous. V was pared by 8 bases and J by 8 bases, with 13 bases between. Germline V gene sequence: CDR1 MNHEY, CDR2 SVGAGI. This CDR3 has 12 amino acids. The CDR3 region is CASLPEGDEQFF. CDR3 bases: TGTGCCAGCCTTCCCGAAGGCGATGAGCAGTTCTTC.

There are a few counts of this clone. The chain recombines TRBV4-1 with TRBJ1-1; D is unresolved. The CDR3 loop spans 14 amino acids. Germline CDR1 reads MGHRA; CDR2 reads YSYEKL. V lost 1 base to trimming and J lost 4 bases, with 10 bases between them. CDR3 bases: TGCGCCAGCAGCCAAGGGGCAGGTGGCACTGAAGCTTTCTTT. As protein: CASSQGAGGTEAFF.

This rearrangement joins TRBV7-2 to TRBJ2-3; D assignment may be TRBD1 or TRBD2 (5 bases each). Germline CDR1 reads SGHTA; CDR2 reads FQGNSA. This CDR3 comprises 15 residues. Trimming shortened V by 1 base and J by 0 bases, and 8 bases separated the two germline ends. Written as DNA, the CDR3 is TGTGCCAGCAGCTTAGAACGGGGCAGCACAGATACGCAGTATTTT. Encoded protein: CASSLERGSTDTQYF.

This chain joins TRBV29-1 and TRBJ2-7, with 9 bases lining up with TRBD1. The germline gives CDR1 SQVTM, CDR2 ANQGSEA. J lost 4 bases, V lost 4 bases, and 5 bases had no gene match. The CDR3 consists of 13 residues. The CDR3 loop is CSVAGTGRYEQYF. CDR3 coding DNA: TGCAGCGTTGCCGGGACAGGGAGGTACGAGCAGTACTTC.

Only a few counts were recorded for this clone. The genes are TRBV10-3 and TRBJ2-3; D is unclear. Trimming left V 0 bases short and J 0 bases short, with 7 bases between. Germline CDR1 ENHRY, CDR2 SYGVKD. The CDR3 length is 15 residues. The CDR3 sequence is CAISESYSSTDTQYF. As DNA, the CDR3 is TGTGCCATCAGTGAGTCGTATTCTAGCACAGATACGCAGTATTTT.

This clone was seen only a few times. The genes are TRBV18 and TRBJ1-6; TRBD1 might be the D (5 bases). This CDR3 has 14 residues. V shed 5 bases and J shed 8 bases, with 13 bases lying between them. Germline V gene data show CDR1 as KGHSH and CDR2 as LQKENI. The CDR3 loop reads CASSEAGKDSPLHF. The CDR3 DNA reads TGTGCCAGCTCAGAGGCAGGGAAGGATTCACCCCTCCACTTT.